This T cell receptor beta chain was sequenced during a study of OX40 agonist ivuxolimab in advanced cancers. At the level of the whole study: The costimulatory receptor OX40 (CD134) was targeted by ivuxolimab, a fully human IgG2 agonistic monoclonal antibody. Intravenous ivuxolimab was administered to patients every 2 weeks at six dose levels: 0.01, 0.1, 0.3, 1.5, 3 and 10 mg/kg. Of the roughly 51 patients in dose escalation, around 19 had hepatocellular carcinoma, around 15 had melanoma, 9 had renal cell carcinoma and 9 had head and neck cancer. In the dose-escalation cohort, 82.7% of patients were male, and the mean age was 60 years with a range of roughly 20 to 85. Prior anti-PD-1, anti-PD-L1 or anti-CTLA-4 therapy was permitted, and checkpoint inhibitors had been received by about two fifths of dose-escalation patients. Partial responses occurred in three dose-escalation patients: two with cutaneous melanoma and one with hepatocellular carcinoma. The purpose of peripheral TCRbeta sequencing was to test whether ivuxolimab changed TCR sequence diversity and led to clonal T-cell expansion. The paper covers the monotherapy dose-escalation part of the phase I ivuxolimab trial, which included N of about 50 patients. The study at large found these results: The antigen specificity of the peripheral T cells that underwent clonal expansion was not determined. Low levels of normalized T-cell clonal expansion were also seen in some patients who did not respond. At doses of 0.1 to 3.0 mg/kg, clonal expansion of both CD4+ and CD8+ T cells in blood was seen between baseline and week 6. Partial responders in the 0.1-3.0 mg/kg groups had among the lowest normalized peripheral clonal expansion, especially among CD8+ T cells. On average, CD8+ T cells showed more expanded clones than CD4+ T cells after ivuxolimab.

From the cysteine through the phenylalanine, the CDR3 covers 14 amino acids. The sequence is cut down to CDR3 DNA, 42 bases in frame from base 1. V has 3 bases trimmed and J has 7 bases trimmed; junction bases matching no gene number 7. Via the germline V gene (reference sequence), CDR1 is SEHNR and CDR2 FQNEAQ. To sequence the TCRbeta CDR3 region, genomic DNA was isolated from the sorted cells. The immunoSEQ Assay was used to sequence the TCRbeta CDR3 regions. Imported from immuneACCESS, the table was reduced by TCRdb to in-frame sequences with V and J called. These copies leave out some clones; in studies compared against another copy, an unresolved V gene accounts for under half, and the cause of the remainder is not known. Within this sample are around 26,000 clones, with about 80% of them counted one time only. 20% to 30% of the sample lies in the top ten. Patients with a history of autoimmune disease or receiving systemic immunosuppression were excluded from the trial. Peripheral blood for TCR sequencing was drawn from every dose cohort at baseline, at cycle 4 day 1 and at cycle 7 day 1. Samples came from an open-label, multicenter, first-in-human phase I dose-escalation trial of ivuxolimab. Adults with locally advanced or metastatic melanoma, renal cell carcinoma, hepatocellular carcinoma or head and neck squamous cell carcinoma were enrolled in the trial. Before TCR sequencing, CD4+ T cells and CD8+ T cells were sorted from peripheral blood as separate populations.

This clone was seen once. Its antigen has not been determined. No base qualities exist here, and no much larger clone lies one base off it. The receptor's source is an adult with an advanced solid tumor such as melanoma, head and neck, liver or kidney cancer. This chain is built from TRBV7-9 and TRBJ1-1, with 8 bases matching TRBD1. The sample here was CD4+ or CD8+ T cells sorted from blood, taken in a trial of the OX40 agonist ivuxolimab. The nucleotide sequence is given as TGTGCCAGCAGCTTGGTGGGACAGGCAGTTGAAGCTTTCTTT. This is translated as CASSLVGQAVEAFF.